The T cell receptor beta chain described here comes from a study of T cell repertoires in cytomegalovirus infection. Across the whole study: It was the public TCR beta signatures that indicated both CMV infection and matching HLA type.

Trimming removed 4 bases from V and 4 bases from J, with 16 bases in between. Germline values: CDR1 SGHDN, CDR2 FVKESK. The CDR3 runs 15 residues. Points from the study as a whole: Carriers of CMV plus the relevant HLA were identified by cumulative public TCR beta family frequency. The ex vivo response showed dominance by HLA-C-restricted CMV-specific TCR beta clonotypes.

Concerning this clonotype itself: What it binds is not known.

In TCRdb, the reads were re-called with MiXCR into one record per CDR3 protein. The table records 150,000 to 200,000 distinct CDR3 sequences, around 14% of them present only once. The chain uses TRBV14 and TRBJ2-5; D is perhaps TRBD2 (6 bases). This clonotype was sampled from a human donor in good health (CMV status not recorded). Some clones in this sample may be carry-over from other donors' samples. The source material was PBMCs. The CDR3 region is CASSPWGEERETQYF. Here the CDR3 DNA reads TGTGCCAGCAGCCCCTGGGGGGAGGAGCGAGAGACCCAGTACTTC.